The entry that follows covers one TCR beta chain sequence. The study drew participants aged about 18 to 89 years from roughly 25 US areas. Germline CDR1 reads SGHNT; CDR2 reads YYREEE (reference sequence). Deletions cut 9 bases from V and 0 bases from J, with 13 bases between. The CDR3 contains 13 residues. This record belongs to a study of blood T cell repertoires in COVID-19. TCRdb's copy holds only in-frame clones and misses some; the assay was immunoSEQ multiplex PCR. The sample consists of approximately 390,000 clones, around nine tenths of them appearing once. This TCR derives from a woman aged 45-60 years who had recovered from COVID-19. The chain recombines TRBV5-4 with TRBJ2-7, with D possibly being TRBD1 (5 bases). The sample taken for sequencing was PBMCs or T cells enriched from blood (not recorded which). The CDR3 sequence is CATHGQGSYEQYF. The CDR3 DNA is TGTGCCACCCACGGGCAGGGCTCCTACGAGCAGTACTTC.